This passage covers 8 T cell receptor beta chains from one sample sequenced in a study of blood T cells in healthy people across ages. A J-beta primer mix and a sample-barcoded 5' primer were used in a second PCR of about 6 to 12 cycles. TCRdb re-called the 5' RACE reads with MiXCR, one entry per CDR3 protein. The sample consists of 1,500,000 or so distinct CDR3 sequences, about 42% of them appearing once. The sequencing input was blood. The receptors come from a woman in her late teens or twenties in good health.

The chain joins TRBV5-1 to TRBJ2-5; 8 nucleotides match TRBD1. The CDR3 extends over 15 amino acids. V trimming: 0 bases; J trimming: 3 bases; junction bases outside the gene matches: 4. CDR1 SGHRS and CDR2 YFSETQ come from the germline V gene. CDR3 amino acids: CASSLVTDREETQYF. CDR3 DNA: TGCGCCAGCAGCTTGGTAACGGACAGGGAAGAGACCCAGTACTTC.

The V call is TRBV25-1, the J call TRBJ2-2; possibly TRBD1 for D (5 bases). V lost 4 bases and J 4 bases, leaving 16 bases between the germline ends. The CDR3 loop spans 16 amino acids. Germline V lookup: CDR1 MGHDK, CDR2 SYGVNS. This CDR3 is CASSGIIGVTTGELFF. In DNA form, the CDR3 reads TGTGCCAGCAGTGGCATAATAGGGGTTACCACCGGGGAGCTGTTTTTT.

J is TRBJ2-4 and V is TRBV6-5; TRBD1 matches 7 bases. The last part of the DNA fits TRBJ2-7 better; the J call may be wrong. Per the germline V gene, CDR1 is MNHEY and CDR2 is SVGAGI. The CDR3 totals 14 residues. The CDR3 sequence is CASRNRGSAYEQYF. For the CDR3, the DNA is TGTGCCAGCAGAAACAGGGGCTCAGCCTACGAGCAGTACTTC.

This sequence joins TRBV27 and TRBJ1-1; D is uncertain. The germline CDR1 and CDR2 sequences are MNHEY and SMNVEV (reference sequence). V was shortened by 7 bases and J by 5 bases, with 8 bases between the two germline ends. The CDR3 consists of 11 residues. The CDR3, as DNA: TGTGCCAGCACGGGGAAAACTGAAGCTTTCTTT. It yields the protein CASTGKTEAFF.

A few counts support this clonotype. The chain couples TRBV11-2 to TRBJ1-6; 10 bases agree with TRBD1. There are 16 residues in the CDR3. Losses at the gene ends were 3 bases for V and 8 bases for J; bases not matched to a gene: 7. CDR1 is SGHAT, CDR2 FQNNGV, per germline. CDR3 loop: CASSLYTGTGDSPLHF. In DNA, the CDR3 is TGTGCCAGCAGCTTGTATACCGGGACAGGGGATTCACCCCTCCACTTT.

This clonotype was seen ten or more times. Here the CDR3 DNA reads TGTGCCAGCAGTTTCGGGGGCAGCACTGAAGCTTTCTTT. Encoded protein: CASSFGGSTEAFF. J is TRBJ1-1 and V is TRBV12-3 or TRBV12-4; D is possibly TRBD1 (6 bases). The CDR3 loop spans 13 amino acids. Between the trimmed V and J ends, which lost 3 bases and 4 bases, there was a span of 9 bases.

This clonotype was recorded a few times. The chain joins TRBV4-3 to TRBJ2-6; tentatively, D is TRBD1 (6 bases). Trimming removed 0 bases at V and 0 bases at J, with 9 bases between. This CDR3 has 17 amino acids. Germline values: CDR1 LGHNA, CDR2 YSLEER. In DNA, the CDR3 is TGCGCCAGCAGCCAAGATGGGGGCAGCTCTGGGGCCAACGTCCTGACTTTC. It encodes CASSQDGGSSGANVLTF.

This chain joins TRBV20-1 and TRBJ1-6; D is uncertain. The CDR3 totals 13 residues. The germline V gene encodes CDR1 DFQATT and CDR2 SNEGSKA (reference sequence). V lost 3 bases and J 5 bases, leaving 8 bases between the germline ends. The CDR3 here is CSASSLNNSPLHF. The CDR3, as DNA: TGCAGTGCTAGTTCCCTGAATAATTCACCCCTCCACTTT.